The 20 T cell receptor beta chains listed next were all sequenced from one sample in a study of cytomegalovirus exposure and HLA in healthy donors. Both 60 Vbeta primers and 13 Jbeta primers went into the PCR. Method: immunoSEQ multiplex PCR; TCRdb's copy keeps in-frame clones and lacks some. The sample lists more than 85,000 clones, roughly four fifths occurring once. Sequenced material: PBMCs. These receptors were collected from a male donor in good health and CMV-seropositive.

Only one count was recorded for this clone. This chain connects TRBV27 to TRBJ2-7; the D gene is possibly TRBD1 (6 bases). The germline gives CDR1 MNHEY, CDR2 SMNVEV (reference sequence). The CDR3 consists of 14 residues. V gave up 6 bases and J gave up 0 bases, with 12 bases separating them. The CDR3 sequence: CASSRQVTSYEQYF. CDR3 bases: TGTGCCAGCAGCCGACAGGTGACCTCCTACGAGCAGTACTTC.

The chain is built from TRBV6-1 and TRBJ1-4, with TRBD1 identical over 8 bases. CDR3 length: 13 amino acids. Germline loops: CDR1 MNHNS, CDR2 SASEGT. The ends lost 6 bases at V and 7 bases at J; junction bases unmatched: 4. The CDR3 nucleotides read TGTGCCAGCAGATGGACAGGGATTGAAAAACTGTTTTTT. The encoded protein is CASRWTGIEKLFF.

V and J are TRBV5-4 and TRBJ2-7; TRBD2 aligns across 9 bases. Trimming removed 1 base from V and 0 bases from J; junction bases left unmatched: 5. CDR1 and CDR2 (germline): SGHNT, YYREEE (reference sequence). The CDR3 runs 16 residues. The CDR3 loop is CASSLSTSGFSYEQYF. In DNA form, the CDR3 reads TGTGCCAGCAGCTTGTCGACTAGCGGCTTCTCCTACGAGCAGTACTTC.

The chain has TRBV27 and TRBJ2-5, with D maybe TRBD2 (6 bases). Trimming cost V 5 bases and J 5 bases, with 18 bases left between them. Germline CDR1 MNHEY, CDR2 SMNVEV (reference sequence). This CDR3 is built from 15 residues. CDR3 residues: CASSPSPTGEETQYF. CDR3 DNA: TGTGCCAGCAGTCCCTCCCCAACGGGGGAGGAGACCCAGTACTTC.

The chain combines TRBV7-2 with TRBJ2-7; TRBD2 matches 10 bases. Germline V CDR1 and CDR2: SGHTA, FQGNSA. V shed 1 base, J shed 5 bases, and the junction held 8 bases outside the gene matches. The CDR3 is made up of 16 amino acids. The CDR3 protein is CASSLVAGLAGDEQYF. CDR3 sequence (DNA): TGTGCCAGCAGCTTAGTCGCTGGGCTAGCGGGAGACGAGCAGTACTTC.

The rearrangement joins TRBV5-3 to TRBJ1-4; D ambiguous. TRBV5-3 is labeled an ORF, and its function is uncertain. This CDR3 has 18 amino acids. Trimming cost V 0 bases and J 0 bases, with 15 bases left between them. CDR3 sequence: CARSLVNPQITTNEKLFF. The CDR3 region has the DNA TGTGCCAGAAGCTTGGTCAACCCACAGATTACAACTAATGAAAAACTGTTTTTT.

This clone was observed once. The rearrangement joins TRBV4-3 to TRBJ1-2; tentative D call: TRBD1 (5 bases). The germline V and J ends were trimmed by 0 bases and 0 bases, with 8 bases remaining between them. The CDR3 runs to 15 residues. Per the germline V gene, CDR1 is LGHNA and CDR2 is YSLEER. Here the CDR3 reads CASSQDRQPNYGYTF. Written as DNA, the CDR3 is TGCGCCAGCAGCCAAGATAGACAGCCTAACTATGGCTACACCTTC.

The gene calls are TRBV7-9 and TRBJ1-3, with D maybe TRBD1 (5 bases). Per the germline V gene, CDR1 is SEHNR and CDR2 is FQNEAQ (reference sequence). V lost 3 bases to trimming and J lost 8 bases, with 11 bases between them. The CDR3 has 13 amino acids. The CDR3 here is CASSFGGGDTIYF. The CDR3, as DNA: TGTGCCAGCAGCTTTGGCGGGGGGGACACCATATATTTT.

This chain connects TRBV6-1 to TRBJ1-5; 7 bases are a match to TRBD1. After removal of 4 bases from V and 5 bases from J, the junction contained 14 bases not matched to a gene. CDR3 length: 17 residues. Germline V lookup: CDR1 MNHNS, CDR2 SASEGT. The CDR3 spells CASSGKPGGLGDQPQHF. CDR3 coding DNA: TGTGCCAGCAGTGGGAAGCCAGGGGGTCTTGGGGATCAGCCCCAGCATTTT.

This clone was detected only a few times. The rearrangement uses TRBV9 and TRBJ2-7; 12 bases match TRBD1. CDR1 SGDLS and CDR2 YYNGEE come from the germline V gene. The CDR3 has 18 amino acids. The trim removed 0 bases at V and 0 bases at J, leaving 7 bases unmatched. The CDR3 DNA follows: TGTGCCAGCAGCGTAGAGGGGACAGGGGGCCCGTTCTCCTACGAGCAGTACTTC. Encoded protein: CASSVEGTGGPFSYEQYF.

There are a few counts of this clone. Other nucleotide sequences in the sample specify the same CDR3. The chain uses TRBV19 and TRBJ1-4; D unresolved. The CDR3 is 13 amino acids. Germline V gene sequence: CDR1 LNHDA, CDR2 SQIVND (reference sequence). V lost 0 bases and J lost 8, with 7 bases in between. CDR3 amino acids: CASSIDRGEKLFF. The CDR3 DNA sequence: TGTGCCAGTAGTATAGATCGAGGCGAAAAACTGTTTTTT.

The chain uses TRBV10-3 and TRBJ2-2, with 8 nucleotides matching TRBD1. The CDR3 is 15 amino acids. Losses at the gene ends were 7 bases for V and 2 bases for J; bases not matched to a gene: 6. Germline V gene sequence: CDR1 ENHRY, CDR2 SYGVKD. CDR3 sequence: CAITGQGGNTGELFF. The CDR3 DNA is TGTGCCATCACCGGACAGGGTGGAAACACCGGGGAGCTGTTTTTT.

J is TRBJ1-5 and V is TRBV15, with D perhaps matching TRBD1 (6 bases). This CDR3 comprises 16 residues. Deletions cut 0 bases from V and 0 bases from J, with 9 bases between. The germline gives CDR1 LNHNV, CDR2 YYDKDF (reference sequence). CDR3 in amino acids: CATSRDRGTSNQPQHF. The CDR3 bases are TGTGCCACCAGCAGAGACAGGGGCACTAGCAATCAGCCCCAGCATTTT.

V gene TRBV7-9 combines with J gene TRBJ1-2, with a possible D match to TRBD1 (6 bases). Trimming stripped 5 bases from V and 5 bases from J, with 9 bases between. In germline, CDR1 is SEHNR, CDR2 FQNEAQ (reference sequence). This CDR3 is built from 12 residues. The CDR3 nucleotides are TGTGCCAGCAGCCCAGGGACATATGGCTACACCTTC. This gives the protein CASSPGTYGYTF.

Only a few counts were recorded for this clone. This chain links TRBV4-1 with TRBJ2-1; 8 bases fit TRBD1. The CDR3 runs to 13 residues. CDR1 is MGHRA, CDR2 YSYEKL, per germline. J lost 10 bases, V lost 5 bases, and 7 bases had no gene match. The DNA of the CDR3 is TGCGCCAGCAGCTCCGGACAGGGTGACGAGCAGTTCTTC. The encoded protein is CASSSGQGDEQFF.

The chain uses TRBV4-2 and TRBJ2-1, with 8 bases fitting TRBD2. There are 18 residues in the CDR3. Germline V lookup: CDR1 LGHNA, CDR2 YNFKEQ. V was pared by 2 bases and J by 7 bases, with 16 bases of the junction left unmatched. The CDR3 protein is CASSQILTGGPRANEQFF. The DNA of the CDR3 is TGTGCCAGCAGCCAAATCTTGACGGGAGGGCCAAGGGCGAATGAGCAGTTCTTC.

The chain has TRBV6-5 and TRBJ1-2, with 7 positions matching TRBD1. CDR1 and CDR2 (germline): MNHEY, SVGAGI. V lost 1 base to trimming and J lost 8 bases; unmatched junction nucleotides: 13. The CDR3 contains 16 residues. The CDR3 DNA follows: TGTGCCAGCAGTTACTGGACAGGCCGAAGCCTCGGCGGCTACACCTTC. This translates into CASSYWTGRSLGGYTF.

The chain combines TRBV5-1 with TRBJ2-3, with 12 bases aligning to TRBD2. The CDR3 spans 15 residues. Germline values: CDR1 SGHRS, CDR2 YFSETQ. The V segment lost 5 bases and the J segment 8 bases; nucleotides outside the gene matches: 9. CDR3 coding DNA: TGCGCCAGCAGGTCTGGGACTAGCGGGTCGGCTACGCAGTATTTT. Its protein product is CASRSGTSGSATQYF.

As DNA, the CDR3 is TGTGCCAGCAGTAGCGGGAGAAGCTCCTACAATGAGCAGTTCTTC. Translation gives CASSSGRSSYNEQFF. This rearrangement joins TRBV2 to TRBJ2-1, with 8 bases aligning to TRBD2. Germline V gives CDR1 SNHLY, CDR2 FYNNEI. The CDR3 sequence is 15 residues long. V dropped 5 bases and J dropped 0; count of bases not matched to a gene: 3.

This sequence joins TRBV4-1 and TRBJ2-7; TRBD2 is a possible D gene (6 bases). Per germline, CDR1 MGHRA and CDR2 YSYEKL. The CDR3 consists of 15 residues. The V and J ends lost 4 bases and 2 bases respectively, with 15 bases between them. The CDR3 region is CASSLRDGLTYEQYF. The CDR3 DNA reads TGCGCCAGCAGCCTCCGGGACGGACTAACCTACGAGCAGTACTTC.